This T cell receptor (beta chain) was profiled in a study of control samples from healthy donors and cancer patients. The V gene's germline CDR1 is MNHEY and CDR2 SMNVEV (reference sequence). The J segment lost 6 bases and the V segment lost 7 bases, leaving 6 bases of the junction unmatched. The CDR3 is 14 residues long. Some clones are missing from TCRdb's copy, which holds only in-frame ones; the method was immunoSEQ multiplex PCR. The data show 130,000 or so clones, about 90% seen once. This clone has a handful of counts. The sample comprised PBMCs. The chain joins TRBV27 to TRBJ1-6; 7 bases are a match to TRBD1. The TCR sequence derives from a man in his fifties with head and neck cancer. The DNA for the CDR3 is TGTGCCAGCACGGACAGGAGACTTAATTCACCCCTCCACTTT. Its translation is CASTDRRLNSPLHF.